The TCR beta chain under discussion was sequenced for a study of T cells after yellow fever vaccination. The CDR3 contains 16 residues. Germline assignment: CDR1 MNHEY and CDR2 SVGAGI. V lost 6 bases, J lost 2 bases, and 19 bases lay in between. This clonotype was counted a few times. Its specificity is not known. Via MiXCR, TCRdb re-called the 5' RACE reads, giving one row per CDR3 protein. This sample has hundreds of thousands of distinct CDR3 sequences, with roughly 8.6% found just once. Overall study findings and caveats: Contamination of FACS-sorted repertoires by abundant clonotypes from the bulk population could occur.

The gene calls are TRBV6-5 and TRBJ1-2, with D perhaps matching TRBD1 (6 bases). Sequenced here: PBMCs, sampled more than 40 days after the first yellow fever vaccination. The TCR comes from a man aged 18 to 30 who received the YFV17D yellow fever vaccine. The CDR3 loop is CASSYLQGFGNYGYTF. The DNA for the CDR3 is TGTGCCAGCAGCTACCTGCAGGGGTTCGGGAACTATGGCTACACCTTC.